A selection of T cell receptor beta chains follows, all from one sample in a study of T cell responses to AZD1222 COVID-19 vaccine. Assay used: immunoSEQ multiplex PCR; TCRdb lists only in-frame clones, some missing. In the table there are about 120,000 clones, about 87% of which are singletons. The sample was peripheral blood, taken 28 days after the second AZD1222 dose. The source is an adult who received the AZD1222 COVID-19 vaccine. The CDR3 runs from the conserved cysteine through the conserved F or W. A D gene is named only where the DNA matches it firmly. Only some rows state a clone size, as once, few, many or a class for expanded clones.

j_gene: TRBJ1-2; abundance: -; len: 13; d_gene: TRBD1; v_gene: TRBV10-2; CDR3aa: CASRGGQGDGYTF; CDR3nt: TGCGCCAGCAGAGGGGGACAGGGGGATGGCTACACCTTC
j_gene: TRBJ2-2; abundance: -; len: 15; d_gene: -; v_gene: TRBV28; CDR3aa: CASSFPRHGTGELFF; CDR3nt: TGTGCCAGCAGTTTCCCCCGGCATGGCACCGGGGAGCTGTTTTTT
j_gene: TRBJ1-1; abundance: -; len: 17; d_gene: -; v_gene: TRBV19; CDR3aa: CASINIRGRGMNTEAFF; CDR3nt: TGTGCCAGTATTAACATCAGGGGCCGGGGGATGAACACTGAAGCTTTCTTT
j_gene: TRBJ2-2; abundance: -; len: 14; d_gene: -; v_gene: TRBV6-5; CDR3aa: CASKPGSNTGELFF; CDR3nt: TGTGCCAGCAAACCGGGGTCCAACACCGGGGAGCTGTTTTTT
j_gene: TRBJ2-2; abundance: -; len: 16; d_gene: TRBD2; v_gene: TRBV9; CDR3aa: CASSRAAGWNTGELFF; CDR3nt: TGTGCCAGCAGCAGAGCAGCGGGATGGAACACCGGGGAGCTGTTTTTT
j_gene: TRBJ2-7; abundance: -; len: 15; d_gene: TRBD1; v_gene: TRBV11-3; CDR3aa: CASSLGGQTADEQYF; CDR3nt: TGTGCCAGCAGCTTAGGGGGACAGACGGCGGACGAGCAGTACTTC
j_gene: TRBJ1-5; abundance: -; len: 15; d_gene: TRBD1; v_gene: TRBV18; CDR3aa: CASSPGTGVRQPQHF; CDR3nt: TGTGCCAGCTCACCCGGGACAGGGGTTCGCCAGCCCCAGCATTTT
j_gene: TRBJ1-1; abundance: once; len: 12; d_gene: -; v_gene: TRBV9; CDR3aa: CASRAEGGEAFF; CDR3nt: TGTGCCAGCAGAGCCGAAGGCGGTGAAGCTTTCTTT
j_gene: TRBJ1-2; abundance: -; len: 16; d_gene: TRBD1; v_gene: TRBV6-1; CDR3aa: CASSEETGGVVYGYTF; CDR3nt: TGTGCCAGCAGTGAAGAGACAGGGGGAGTGGTCTATGGCTACACCTTC
j_gene: TRBJ2-6; abundance: -; len: 15; d_gene: TRBD1; v_gene: TRBV6-2/TRBV6-3; CDR3aa: CASSLTGAGANVLTF; CDR3nt: TGTGCCAGCAGTCTGACAGGGGCCGGGGCCAACGTCCTGACTTTC
j_gene: TRBJ1-5; abundance: -; len: 19; d_gene: -; v_gene: TRBV3-1/TRBV3-2; CDR3aa: CASSPEYAGNWGKGQPQHF; CDR3nt: TGTGCCAGCAGCCCCGAATATGCGGGTAATTGGGGAAAGGGACAGCCCCAGCATTTT
j_gene: TRBJ1-1; abundance: -; len: 15; d_gene: -; v_gene: TRBV2; CDR3aa: CASSEHNRGLGIAFF; CDR3nt: TGTGCCAGCAGTGAACATAATCGGGGCCTGGGGATAGCTTTCTTT
j_gene: TRBJ1-5; abundance: -; len: 14; d_gene: TRBD1; v_gene: TRBV18; CDR3aa: CASSPGQGEQPQHF; CDR3nt: TGTGCCAGCTCACCGGGACAGGGTGAGCAGCCCCAGCATTTT
j_gene: TRBJ2-6; abundance: -; len: 14; d_gene: -; v_gene: TRBV7-9; CDR3aa: CASSQKNGANVLTF; CDR3nt: TGTGCCAGCAGCCAAAAGAATGGGGCCAACGTCCTGACTTTC
j_gene: TRBJ1-6; abundance: -; len: 18; d_gene: -; v_gene: TRBV4-2; CDR3aa: CASSQVQGLGAYNSPLHF; CDR3nt: TGTGCCAGCAGCCAAGTTCAGGGACTTGGCGCCTATAATTCACCCCTCCACTTT
j_gene: TRBJ2-5; abundance: -; len: 13; d_gene: -; v_gene: TRBV7-9; CDR3aa: CASSEGLQETQYF; CDR3nt: TGTGCCAGCAGCGAAGGACTGCAAGAGACCCAGTACTTC
j_gene: TRBJ2-2; abundance: -; len: 11; d_gene: -; v_gene: TRBV5-4; CDR3aa: CASHGAGELFF; CDR3nt: TGTGCCAGCCACGGGGCCGGGGAGCTGTTTTTT
j_gene: TRBJ2-7; abundance: -; len: 15; d_gene: -; v_gene: TRBV7-9; CDR3aa: CASSLVGTPSYEQYF; CDR3nt: TGTGCCAGCAGCTTAGTTGGGACGCCATCCTACGAGCAGTACTTC
j_gene: TRBJ1-4; abundance: -; len: 15; d_gene: TRBD1; v_gene: TRBV7-9; CDR3aa: CASSAGTATNEKLFF; CDR3nt: TGTGCCAGCAGCGCGGGGACAGCAACTAATGAAAAACTGTTTTTT
j_gene: TRBJ1-5; abundance: -; len: 17; d_gene: -; v_gene: TRBV19; CDR3aa: CASSTSSGGSGNQPQHF; CDR3nt: TGTGCCAGTAGTACCTCCTCGGGGGGCAGTGGCAATCAGCCCCAGCATTTT
j_gene: TRBJ1-2; abundance: -; len: 14; d_gene: -; v_gene: TRBV16; CDR3aa: CASSQETANYGYTF; CDR3nt: TGTGCCAGCAGCCAAGAGACAGCTAACTATGGCTACACCTTC
j_gene: TRBJ1-5; abundance: few; len: 15; d_gene: -; v_gene: TRBV19; CDR3aa: CASSPPSYSNQPQHF; CDR3nt: TGTGCCAGTAGTCCCCCAAGCTATAGCAATCAGCCCCAGCATTTT
j_gene: TRBJ1-5; abundance: -; len: 20; d_gene: -; v_gene: TRBV3-1/TRBV3-2; CDR3aa: CASSPNRALTGLNRIQPQHF; CDR3nt: TGTGCCAGCAGCCCCAACCGCGCCCTGACAGGTTTAAATCGTATTCAGCCCCAGCATTTT
j_gene: TRBJ1-1; abundance: -; len: 16; d_gene: -; v_gene: TRBV18; CDR3aa: CASRGQPGASSTEAFF; CDR3nt: TGTGCCAGCCGTGGACAACCGGGGGCAAGCAGCACTGAAGCTTTCTTT
j_gene: TRBJ2-5; abundance: -; len: 15; d_gene: -; v_gene: TRBV13; CDR3aa: CASSVRPAAGETQYF; CDR3nt: TGTGCCAGCAGCGTAAGGCCGGCGGCGGGGGAGACCCAGTACTTC
j_gene: TRBJ2-6; abundance: -; len: 13; d_gene: -; v_gene: TRBV7-8; CDR3aa: CASSTGGANVLTF; CDR3nt: TGTGCCAGCAGTACGGGGGGGGCCAACGTCCTGACTTTC
j_gene: TRBJ2-2; abundance: -; len: 14; d_gene: -; v_gene: TRBV5-6; CDR3aa: CASSLVSGAGELFF; CDR3nt: TGTGCCAGCAGCTTGGTATCAGGGGCCGGGGAGCTGTTTTTT
j_gene: TRBJ2-2; abundance: -; len: 14; d_gene: -; v_gene: TRBV10-3; CDR3aa: CATRQSGNTGELFF; CDR3nt: TGTGCCACCCGACAGTCGGGGAACACCGGGGAGCTGTTTTTT
j_gene: TRBJ1-3; abundance: -; len: 15; d_gene: -; v_gene: TRBV11-3; CDR3aa: CASSLNTGTGNTIYF; CDR3nt: TGTGCCAGCAGCTTAAATACAGGGACTGGAAACACCATATATTTT
j_gene: TRBJ2-3; abundance: -; len: 17; d_gene: TRBD1; v_gene: TRBV9; CDR3aa: CASSAQPQGAGTDTQYF; CDR3nt: TGTGCCAGCAGCGCTCAGCCCCAGGGGGCCGGCACAGATACGCAGTATTTT
j_gene: TRBJ2-1; abundance: -; len: 12; d_gene: TRBD2; v_gene: TRBV5-4; CDR3aa: CAITTSSNEQFF; CDR3nt: TGTGCCATTACGACTAGCTCAAATGAGCAGTTCTTC
j_gene: TRBJ1-2; abundance: -; len: 14; d_gene: -; v_gene: TRBV3-1/TRBV3-2; CDR3aa: CASSQGTANYGYTF; CDR3nt: TGTGCCAGCAGCCAAGGGACAGCTAACTATGGCTACACCTTC
j_gene: TRBJ1-5; abundance: -; len: 12; d_gene: -; v_gene: TRBV28; CDR3aa: CASSTGNQPQHF; CDR3nt: TGTGCCAGTTCGACAGGCAATCAGCCCCAGCATTTT
j_gene: TRBJ2-1; abundance: once; len: 10; d_gene: TRBD2; v_gene: TRBV20-1; CDR3aa: CSGERGEQFF; CDR3nt: TGCAGTGGAGAGCGGGGAGAGCAGTTCTTC
j_gene: TRBJ1-2; abundance: -; len: 13; d_gene: -; v_gene: TRBV11-2; CDR3aa: CASSLDAGTGYTF; CDR3nt: TGTGCCAGCAGCTTAGATGCAGGTACCGGCTACACCTTC